Shown below are 27 T cell receptor beta chains from a single sample sequenced in a study of blood T cell repertoires in COVID-19. Using immunoSEQ multiplex PCR, the repertoire was profiled, and TCRdb retains in-frame clones only, with some absent. Of around 320,000 clones in the sample, approximately 89% were seen once. Sequencing was carried out using peripheral blood. The source is a woman in her 30s with COVID-19, enrolled during active disease.

The chain uses TRBV5-1 and TRBJ1-1; the D gene is possibly TRBD1 (5 bases). The V gene lost 9 bases and the J gene lost 10 bases, with 19 bases spanning the gap. Germline V gene sequence: CDR1 SGHRS, CDR2 YFSETQ. The CDR3 totals 12 residues. The CDR3 here is CATAATGLSAFF. The CDR3 DNA sequence: TGCGCCACAGCAGCCACAGGCCTCTCAGCTTTCTTT. The complete variable domain, with remaining parts taken from reference TRBV5-1 and TRBJ1-1, reads KAGVTQTPRYLIKTRGQQVTLSCSPISGHRSVSWYQQTPGQGLQFLFEYFSETQRNKGNFPGRFSGRQFSNSRSEMNVSTLELGDSALYLCATAATGLSAFFGQGTRLTVV.

The chain has TRBV6-4 and TRBJ2-7, with 7 bases fitting TRBD1. This CDR3 has 17 amino acids. J lost 6 bases, V lost 2 bases, and 16 bases had no gene match. The germline gives CDR1 MRHNA, CDR2 SNTAGT. The CDR3 sequence: CASSDTRQGSFHSEQYF. The DNA for the CDR3 is TGTGCCAGCAGTGACACGCGACAGGGTTCGTTTCATAGCGAGCAGTACTTC.

A single count supports this clone. The J gene is TRBJ1-6, the V gene TRBV12-3 or TRBV12-4; a weak D match, TRBD1 (6 bases). V lost 5 bases, J lost 9 bases, and 11 bases lay in between. CDR3 length equals 13 residues. As DNA, the CDR3 is TGTGCCAGCAGTACTCAGACAGGTTCACCCCTCCACTTT. It translates to CASSTQTGSPLHF.

This clone was counted a few times. The chain uses TRBV11-2 and TRBJ1-3; 7 bases map to TRBD1. This CDR3 contains 14 residues. CDR1 SGHAT and CDR2 FQNNGV come from the germline V gene. With V trimmed by 4 bases and J by 4 bases, 4 bases remained unmatched. For the CDR3, the DNA is TGTGCCAGCAGCTGGGGACAGCGGGGAAACACCATATATTTT. It specifies CASSWGQRGNTIYF.

CDR3 bases: TGTGCCAGCTCCCGGGGACAGGGAAATGAGCAGTTCTTC. It is translated as CASSRGQGNEQFF. The chain joins TRBV18 to TRBJ2-1; 9 bases match TRBD1. The CDR3 is made up of 13 amino acids. Germline values: CDR1 KGHSH, CDR2 LQKENI. V lost 6 bases, J lost 7 bases, and 4 bases stayed unmatched.

V is TRBV27 and J is TRBJ2-2; D is undetermined. This CDR3 spans 13 amino acids. V lost 6 bases and J lost 0, with 5 bases in between. Germline V CDR1 and CDR2: MNHEY, SMNVEV (reference sequence). DNA for the CDR3: TGTGCCAGCAGACAGACGAACACCGGGGAGCTGTTTTTT. Its translation is CASRQTNTGELFF.

The CDR3 spells CASSQDLYTEAFF. The CDR3 DNA sequence: TGTGCCAGCAGCCAAGATTTATACACTGAAGCTTTCTTT. The rearrangement uses TRBV3-1 (or the pseudogene TRBV3-2) and TRBJ1-1; D is uncertain. Germline V gene data show CDR1 as LGHDT and CDR2 as YNNKEL (reference sequence). The CDR3 is made up of 13 amino acids. Trimming took 0 bases from V and 3 from J, leaving 5 bases between them.

The J gene is TRBJ1-1, the V gene TRBV14; D perhaps matches TRBD1 (5 bases). V was trimmed by 5 bases and J by 3 bases, leaving 19 bases between them. Germline V gives CDR1 SGHDN, CDR2 FVKESK. This CDR3 is built from 16 residues. This CDR3 is CASSAYGRAGDTEAFF. The CDR3 coding sequence is TGTGCCAGCAGCGCCTATGGTAGGGCGGGGGACACTGAAGCTTTCTTT.

The chain employs TRBV7-9 and TRBJ1-1, with a possible D match to TRBD1 (5 bases). V lost 2 bases and J lost 8, with 9 bases in between. This CDR3 contains 12 residues. CDR1 and CDR2 from the germline V gene are SEHNR and FQNEAQ (reference sequence). CDR3 bases: TGTGCCAGCAGCTTACTCGACAGAGAAGCTTTCTTT. Translation gives CASSLLDREAFF. Based on the CDR3 plus reference TRBV7-9 and TRBJ1-1, the full variable domain is DTGVSQNPRHKITKRGQNVTFRCDPISEHNRLYWYRQTLGQGPEFLTYFQNEAQLEKSRLLSDRFSAERPKGSFSTLEIQRTEQGDSAMYLCASSLLDREAFFGQGTRLTVV.

This chain connects TRBV5-4 to TRBJ2-2, with 10 bases lining up with TRBD2. The germline CDR1 and CDR2 sequences are SGHNT and YYREEE (reference sequence). V lost 2 bases and J lost 5; bases outside the gene matches: 6. This CDR3 is built from 16 residues. The chain's CDR3 is CASSFPSGGATGELFF. DNA of the CDR3: TGTGCCAGCAGCTTTCCCAGCGGGGGGGCAACCGGGGAGCTGTTTTTT.

The chain uses TRBV9 and TRBJ1-2; 9 bases line up with TRBD1. V was pared by 0 bases and J by 3 bases, with 3 bases of the junction left unmatched. Germline CDR1 reads SGDLS; CDR2 reads YYNGEE. The CDR3 consists of 15 residues. The CDR3 nucleotides are TGTGCCAGCAGCGTAGAACAGGGGGCCTACTATGGCTACACCTTC. Encoded protein: CASSVEQGAYYGYTF. Full variable domain (outside the CDR3, taken from reference TRBV9 and TRBJ1-2): DSGVTQTPKHLITATGQRVTLRCSPRSGDLSVYWYQQSLDQGLQFLIQYYNGEERAKGNILERFSAQQFPDLHSELNLSSLELGDSALYFCASSVEQGAYYGYTFGSGTRLTVV.

This chain links TRBV27 with TRBJ1-2; 10 bases are shared with TRBD1. The ends lost 5 bases at V and 8 bases at J; junction bases unmatched: 8. This CDR3 is 14 amino acids long. Germline V CDR1 and CDR2: MNHEY, SMNVEV (reference sequence). The CDR3 here is CASSPRQGARGYTF. CDR3 DNA sequence: TGTGCCAGCAGTCCAAGACAGGGGGCGCGAGGCTACACCTTC.

The chain uses TRBV4-1 and TRBJ2-5, with a possible D match to TRBD2 (5 bases). Germline CDR1 reads MGHRA; CDR2 reads YSYEKL. V was shortened by 1 base and J by 7 bases, with 16 bases between the two germline ends. The CDR3 runs 15 residues. The CDR3 spells CASSQVGLLEGTQYF. CDR3 nucleotide sequence: TGCGCCAGCAGCCAAGTTGGTCTGCTAGAGGGGACCCAGTACTTC.

In this sample, this clone turned up once. This chain connects TRBV11-2 to TRBJ1-4, with D possibly TRBD1 on 6 matching bases. This CDR3 contains 16 residues. Per the germline V gene, CDR1 is SGHAT and CDR2 is FQNNGV. Trimming took 5 bases from V and 0 from J, leaving 13 bases between them. The CDR3 sequence: CASSHGTLATNEKLFF. The CDR3 bases are TGTGCCAGCAGCCACGGGACACTCGCAACTAATGAAAAACTGTTTTTT.

This clone has just a few counts. The V gene is TRBV2, the J gene TRBJ1-5; D unresolved. V lost 6 bases and J lost 0, with 9 bases in between. This CDR3 spans 14 amino acids. From germline, CDR1 is SNHLY and CDR2 FYNNEI. The CDR3 sequence is CASRRAYSNQPQHF. Written as DNA, the CDR3 is TGTGCCAGCAGGCGTGCCTATAGCAATCAGCCCCAGCATTTT.

This clone is a singleton in its sample. The genes are TRBV11-3 and TRBJ2-3, with 7 bases identical to TRBD2. Germline CDR1 reads SGHNT; CDR2 reads YENEEA. The CDR3 spans 14 residues. V dropped 2 bases and J dropped 5; count of bases not matched to a gene: 4. DNA of the CDR3: TGTGCCAGCAGCTTAAACAGCGGGGTAGATACGCAGTATTTT. Translated: CASSLNSGVDTQYF. Full variable domain (remainder filled in from reference TRBV11-3 and TRBJ2-3): EAGVVQSPRYKIIEKKQPVAFWCNPISGHNTLYWYLQNLGQGPELLIRYENEEAVDDSQLPKDRFSAERLKGVDSTLKIQPAELGDSAVYLCASSLNSGVDTQYFGPGTRLTVL.

This chain links TRBV12-1 with TRBJ1-2. TRBV12-1 is shown as a pseudogene. The CDR3 runs to 10 residues. CDR3 in DNA: TGTGCCAGCAGCTTTCGGGGCTACACCTTC. Translated: CASSFRGYTF.

The chain recombines TRBV21-1 with TRBJ1-2; the table assigns TRBD1, which was not confirmed against the DNA. TRBV21-1 has pseudogene status. The CDR3 contains 15 residues. The chain's CDR3 is CASSKGTARPWGYTF. CDR3 DNA sequence: TGTGCCAGCAGTAAGGGGACAGCCAGGCCGTGGGGCTACACCTTC.

The rearrangement uses TRBV19 and TRBJ1-4, with 7 bases that match TRBD1. Looked up from germline, CDR1 is LNHDA and CDR2 is SQIVND (reference sequence). V was pared by 4 bases and J by 5 bases, with 1 base of the junction left unmatched. CDR3 size: 13 residues. The CDR3 loop reads CASSKTGNEKLFF. As DNA, the CDR3 is TGTGCCAGTAGTAAGACAGGGAATGAAAAACTGTTTTTT.

This clone was seen just once. This chain links TRBV7-9 with TRBJ2-7; 12 bases line up with TRBD1. V gave up 5 bases and J gave up 5 bases; unmatched junction bases: 1. The length of the CDR3 is 13 residues. Germline-derived CDR1 and CDR2 are SEHNR and FQNEAQ (reference sequence). CDR3: CASSGTGGNEQYF. The CDR3 DNA reads as TGTGCCAGCAGCGGGACAGGGGGCAACGAGCAGTACTTC. Using reference TRBV7-9 and TRBJ2-7 for the parts outside the CDR3, the full variable domain is DTGVSQNPRHKITKRGQNVTFRCDPISEHNRLYWYRQTLGQGPEFLTYFQNEAQLEKSRLLSDRFSAERPKGSFSTLEIQRTEQGDSAMYLCASSGTGGNEQYFGPGTRLTVT.

The chain recombines TRBV7-9 with TRBJ1-1; the D is unclear. In germline, CDR1 is SEHNR, CDR2 FQNEAQ (reference sequence). V lost 3 bases and J lost 4, with 6 bases in between. CDR3 length: 12 residues. CDR3 protein: CASSFSVTEAFF. In DNA, the CDR3 is TGTGCCAGCAGCTTTTCCGTCACTGAAGCTTTCTTT.

The gene calls are TRBV6-4 and TRBJ2-2, with D hard to call. Trimming shortened V by 9 bases and J by 4 bases, and 9 bases separated the two germline ends. The germline V gene encodes CDR1 MRHNA and CDR2 SNTAGT. There are 12 residues in the CDR3. CDR3 sequence: CARDTLTGELFF. The CDR3 region has the DNA TGTGCCAGAGACACGCTCACCGGGGAGCTGTTTTTT.

J is TRBJ2-4 and V is TRBV21-1; TRBD1 is the table's D call, not checked against the DNA. TRBV21-1 is assigned pseudogene status. The CDR3 length is 15 residues. The CDR3 here is CASSTRQDAKNIQYF. CDR3 nucleotide sequence: TGTGCCAGCAGTACCCGACAGGACGCCAAAAACATTCAGTACTTC.

The V and J genes are TRBV7-7 and TRBJ2-3; 8 nucleotides agree with TRBD2. The CDR3 length is 15 residues. CDR1 SSHAT and CDR2 FNYEAQ come from the germline V gene (reference sequence). V lost 2 bases, J lost 2 bases, and 3 bases stayed unmatched. DNA of the CDR3: TGTGCCAGCAGCTTAACGGGAGGGGCCACAGATACGCAGTATTTT. Protein product: CASSLTGGATDTQYF.

This chain joins TRBV28 and TRBJ2-1, with TRBD1 matching over 8 bases. This CDR3 region has 14 residues. The germline V gene has CDR1 MDHEN and CDR2 SYDVKM. V lost 10 bases, J lost 5 bases, and 10 bases stayed unmatched. Written as DNA, the CDR3 is TGTGCCACCCTAGACAGGGGTCTCGACAATGAGCAGTTCTTC. This sequence encodes CATLDRGLDNEQFF.

V and J are TRBV10-3 and TRBJ2-2, with D tentatively TRBD2 (6 bases). The CDR3 has 14 residues. The V end lost 7 bases, the J end lost 2 bases, and 11 bases lay between the germline ends. The germline V gene encodes CDR1 ENHRY and CDR2 SYGVKD. The DNA of the CDR3 is TGTGCCATCAAAGGAGGGGTAAACACCGGGGAGCTGTTTTTT. Protein product: CAIKGGVNTGELFF.

V usage is TRBV5-4 and J usage is TRBJ2-5, with D possibly matching TRBD2 (6 bases). V lost 0 bases to trimming and J lost 1 base, with 7 bases between them. Germline CDR1 reads SGHNT; CDR2 reads YYREEE (reference sequence). The CDR3 is 14 amino acids. Here the CDR3 reads CASSLVGGQETQYF. The CDR3 nucleotides are TGTGCCAGCAGCTTGGTGGGGGGCCAAGAGACCCAGTACTTC.